One T cell receptor beta chain is described in this entry. This entry is derived from a study of blood T cell repertoires in COVID-19. Study-wide background: Samples came from the United States, Italy and Spain, spanning acute and convalescent COVID-19. PBMCs, B-cell-depleted T cells, or T cells were the source of the cDNA or gDNA that made up the material.

Per the original methods: It was from reference gene primer amplification that nucleated cell counts were estimated. The protocol was immunoSEQ multiplex PCR, while the TCRdb copy is restricted to in-frame clones and leaves out a portion. From that table come the V and J calls and clone size; the DNA was used to work out D and trimming. The sample shows about 340,000 clones, approximately 86% of them seen only once. One Seattle source followed patients from active infection through their disease course. CDR1 is SGHVS, CDR2 FQNEAQ, per germline. Trimming took off 3 bases at V and 2 bases at J, with 14 bases between the two ends. This CDR3 spans 16 amino acids.

This TCR was recovered from a woman aged 55 to 70 with COVID-19, enrolled during active disease. The chain uses TRBV7-8 and TRBJ2-1, with TRBD2 as a possible D gene (7 bases). The source material was peripheral blood. The CDR3 sequence: CASSLTRGGPYNEQFF. The CDR3, as DNA: TGTGCCAGCAGCTTGACTAGGGGGGGGCCCTACAATGAGCAGTTCTTC.